This TCR beta chain was identified in a study of T cell responses to AZD1222 COVID-19 vaccine. The CDR3 has 11 residues. V gave up 3 bases and J gave up 5 bases, with 5 bases separating them. From germline, CDR1 is SGDLS and CDR2 YYNGEE. Measured with immunoSEQ multiplex PCR; TCRdb has only the in-frame clones, and not every one. The repertoire holds about 98,000 clones, with approximately 86% as singletons. The sequence was collected from an adult in good health. This specimen consisted of peripheral blood, obtained on day 0 of MenACWY control vaccination. This chain uses TRBV9 with TRBJ1-1; D gene unclear. Here the CDR3 reads CASSAQTEAFF. Written as DNA, the CDR3 is TGTGCCAGCAGCGCACAGACTGAAGCTTTCTTT. Together with reference TRBV9 and TRBJ1-1, the CDR3 gives the full variable domain: DSGVTQTPKHLITATGQRVTLRCSPRSGDLSVYWYQQSLDQGLQFLIQYYNGEERAKGNILERFSAQQFPDLHSELNLSSLELGDSALYFCASSAQTEAFFGQGTRLTVV.